These T cell receptor beta chains were read from a single sample in a study of cytomegalovirus exposure and HLA in healthy donors. The table came from immunoSEQ multiplex PCR; TCRdb's copy has only in-frame clones and leaves some out. Seen here are around 150,000 clones, around 83% observed once, and the top ten hold about 2%. The sample comprised PBMCs. These receptors were collected from a man aged 18-30 years in good health and CMV-seropositive. CDR3s include the opening cysteine and the closing phenylalanine or tryptophan. Fields, in order: CDR3 DNA, CDR3 protein, J gene, V gene, clone size, D gene. The D gene is left open where the match is weak. Expanded clones are given a class, and other clones once, few, many or no size at all.

DNA: TGTGCCAGCACCTACGGGGGGTATAATTCACCCCTCCACTTT
CDR3: CASTYGGYNSPLHF
J: TRBJ1-6
V: TRBV2
size: NA
D: NA

DNA: TGTGCCAGCCGGGGGTTCACAGATACGCAGTATTTT
CDR3: CASRGFTDTQYF
J: TRBJ2-3
V: TRBV5-8
size: NA
D: NA

DNA: TGTGCCAGCAGCGGTCCTAGCGGGGGGGTCCCTCAAGAGACCCAGTACTTC
CDR3: CASSGPSGGVPQETQYF
J: TRBJ2-5
V: TRBV7-9
size: NA
D: TRBD2

DNA: TGTGCCAGCAGCTTAATAAACACACGCGGAGAGACCCAGTACTTC
CDR3: CASSLINTRGETQYF
J: TRBJ2-5
V: TRBV7-3
size: once
D: NA

DNA: TGCGCCAGCAGCCAAGAACAGGGGGGCACCGGGGAGCTGTTTTTT
CDR3: CASSQEQGGTGELFF
J: TRBJ2-2
V: TRBV4-1
size: NA
D: TRBD1

DNA: TGTGCCAGCAGCTTAGCTGGCAGGGGGCATCTGGAAAAACTGTTTTTT
CDR3: CASSLAGRGHLEKLFF
J: TRBJ1-4
V: TRBV11-2
size: NA
D: TRBD1

DNA: TGTGCCAGCAGTGTTGAACAGGGGGATGAAAAACTGTTTTTT
CDR3: CASSVEQGDEKLFF
J: TRBJ1-4
V: TRBV2
size: NA
D: TRBD1

DNA: TGTGCCAGCAGCCCTGACAGGGGCACTGAAGCTTTCTTT
CDR3: CASSPDRGTEAFF
J: TRBJ1-1
V: TRBV5-5
size: NA
D: TRBD1

DNA: TGTGCCAGCAGCTTAGTCGGGGTTACAGACGTTCAGTACTTC
CDR3: CASSLVGVTDVQYF
J: TRBJ2-4
V: TRBV11-2
size: NA
D: NA

DNA: TGCGCCAGCAGCTTGGCAGCAGGCCCTTACGAGCAGTACTTC
CDR3: CASSLAAGPYEQYF
J: TRBJ2-7
V: TRBV5-1
size: NA
D: NA

DNA: TGTGCCAGCTCGCTCACAGGGAGGAACACTGAAGCTTTCTTT
CDR3: CASSLTGRNTEAFF
J: TRBJ1-1
V: TRBV18
size: NA
D: NA

DNA: TGTGCCAGCAGCCAACTAGTCGGATACAACACTGAAGCTTTCTTT
CDR3: CASSQLVGYNTEAFF
J: TRBJ1-1
V: TRBV5-6
size: NA
D: NA

DNA: TGTGCCAGCAGTGACACCGGGGTAGCTAACTATGGCTACACCTTC
CDR3: CASSDTGVANYGYTF
J: TRBJ1-2
V: TRBV25-1
size: NA
D: NA

DNA: TGTGCCAGCATGACCCGGGCAGGGATCGGCAACTATGGCTACACCTTC
CDR3: CASMTRAGIGNYGYTF
J: TRBJ1-2
V: TRBV5-4
size: NA
D: NA

DNA: TGTGCCAGCAGCCTCCGGGCGGGGGCTTTGAACACTGAAGCTTTCTTT
CDR3: CASSLRAGALNTEAFF
J: TRBJ1-1
V: TRBV5-6
size: few
D: NA

DNA: TGTGCCAGCAGTGACTTGGGGTCAGGGGGTGTTAACTATGGCTACACCTTC
CDR3: CASSDLGSGGVNYGYTF
J: TRBJ1-2
V: TRBV2
size: NA
D: TRBD1

DNA: TGTGCCAGCAGCTTGGGAACGGTAGTCGATCAGCCCCAGCATTTT
CDR3: CASSLGTVVDQPQHF
J: TRBJ1-5
V: TRBV5-4
size: once
D: NA

DNA: TGTGCCATCAGTGAGAGACCGGGACAGAGCTCCTACGAGCAGTACTTC
CDR3: CAISERPGQSSYEQYF
J: TRBJ2-7
V: TRBV10-3
size: NA
D: TRBD1

DNA: TGTGCCAGCAGTTACAGGAGTTTCTCAAACACCATATATTTT
CDR3: CASSYRSFSNTIYF
J: TRBJ1-3
V: TRBV6-5
size: NA
D: NA

DNA: TGTGCCAGCAGCTTAGAGTTCGATGAGCAGTTCTTC
CDR3: CASSLEFDEQFF
J: TRBJ2-1
V: TRBV11-2
size: NA
D: NA

DNA: TGTGCCAGCACCCATCAGGGTCTCCTTGGCTACGCCTTC
CDR3: CASTHQGLLGYAF
J: TRBJ1-2
V: TRBV13
size: NA
D: NA

DNA: TGTGCCAGCAGCGACCCGACTAGCGGGGGGCAAGAGACCCAGTACTTC
CDR3: CASSDPTSGGQETQYF
J: TRBJ2-5
V: TRBV5-4
size: NA
D: TRBD2

DNA: TGTGCCAGCAGTGCACAGGGATACACTGAAGCTTTCTTT
CDR3: CASSAQGYTEAFF
J: TRBJ1-1
V: TRBV5-4
size: NA
D: NA

DNA: TGTGCCAGCAGCGACCAGATGAGCGGGGTAGAACCGCCGTCGCAGACCCAGTACTTC
CDR3: CASSDQMSGVEPPSQTQYF
J: TRBJ2-5
V: TRBV7-2
size: NA
D: TRBD2

DNA: TGTGCCAGCAGTGAAGCCTGGAACAGGGGTGGCGGGGAGCTGTTTTTT
CDR3: CASSEAWNRGGGELFF
J: TRBJ2-2
V: TRBV6-1
size: NA
D: TRBD1

DNA: TGTGCCACCAGCAGAGATAGGAGTGCCGGCGAGACCCAGTACTTC
CDR3: CATSRDRSAGETQYF
J: TRBJ2-5
V: TRBV15
size: NA
D: NA

DNA: TGTGCCAGCAGCCCAGGACAGGCCGAGAGCTCTGGGGCCAACGTCCTGACTTTC
CDR3: CASSPGQAESSGANVLTF
J: TRBJ2-6
V: TRBV7-9
size: few
D: TRBD1

DNA: TGTGCCAGCAGCCCAAGCCGAAACGAGCAGTACTTC
CDR3: CASSPSRNEQYF
J: TRBJ2-7
V: TRBV14
size: NA
D: NA

DNA: TGTGCCAGCAGTAAGGGACAGGGGGCCTCTCTTGAAGCTTTCTTT
CDR3: CASSKGQGASLEAFF
J: TRBJ1-1
V: TRBV6-6
size: few
D: TRBD1

DNA: TGTGCCAGCAGCTTTGCTAGCGGGGGCTTTCGCTCCTACAATGAGCAGTTCTTC
CDR3: CASSFASGGFRSYNEQFF
J: TRBJ2-1
V: TRBV7-8
size: NA
D: TRBD2

DNA: TGTGCCAGCAGTTTAGGGGGGGGACAGCCCCAGCATTTT
CDR3: CASSLGGGQPQHF
J: TRBJ1-5
V: TRBV27
size: NA
D: NA

DNA: TGTGCCAGCAGGCTGGGACAGGGTTACACCTTC
CDR3: CASRLGQGYTF
J: TRBJ1-2
V: TRBV27
size: once
D: TRBD1

DNA: TGTGCCAGCAGGGGACAGGGACAAGACGAGCAGTACTTC
CDR3: CASRGQGQDEQYF
J: TRBJ2-7
V: TRBV6-6
size: NA
D: TRBD1

DNA: TGTGCCAGCAGTGACGGGCAGGGTGGGGCGATGAACACTGAAGCTTTCTTT
CDR3: CASSDGQGGAMNTEAFF
J: TRBJ1-1
V: TRBV6-1
size: NA
D: NA

DNA: TGTGCCAGCAGCTTAGGGACAGTAGGGGGGGAGCTGTTTTTT
CDR3: CASSLGTVGGELFF
J: TRBJ2-2
V: TRBV7-2
size: NA
D: NA

DNA: TGTGCCAGCAGCTACACTAGCGGGGGTTCTTCAGATACGCAGTATTTT
CDR3: CASSYTSGGSSDTQYF
J: TRBJ2-3
V: TRBV11-2
size: NA
D: TRBD2

DNA: TGCGCCAGCAGCCAAATGGACAGGAACTCCTACGAGCAGTACTTC
CDR3: CASSQMDRNSYEQYF
J: TRBJ2-7
V: TRBV4-1
size: once
D: TRBD1

DNA: TGTGCCAGCAGTATAGCGGGGCCAGATACGCAGTATTTT
CDR3: CASSIAGPDTQYF
J: TRBJ2-3
V: TRBV2
size: NA
D: TRBD2

DNA: TGTGCCAGCAGCTCCGATGTTGGAGCTAACTATGGCTACACCTTC
CDR3: CASSSDVGANYGYTF
J: TRBJ1-2
V: TRBV9
size: few
D: NA

DNA: TGTGCCAGCAGCTTCTCTAGCGGGGGGACGAGAGAGACCCAGTACTTC
CDR3: CASSFSSGGTRETQYF
J: TRBJ2-5
V: TRBV2
size: NA
D: TRBD2

DNA: TGTGCCAGCAGCATTGTATATAGTGATACGCAGTATTTT
CDR3: CASSIVYSDTQYF
J: TRBJ2-3
V: TRBV7-2
size: NA
D: NA

DNA: TGTGCCAGCAGCTTAGATCAGGGGGCGGGAACTGAAGCTTTCTTT
CDR3: CASSLDQGAGTEAFF
J: TRBJ1-1
V: TRBV7-6
size: NA
D: TRBD1

DNA: TGTGCCAGCAGCTTATCGGTAGCGGGGGGGCTTGGCAATGAGCAGTTCTTC
CDR3: CASSLSVAGGLGNEQFF
J: TRBJ2-1
V: TRBV7-2
size: NA
D: TRBD2

DNA: TGCGCCAGCCGAACACAGGGCGGCACAGATACGCAGTATTTT
CDR3: CASRTQGGTDTQYF
J: TRBJ2-3
V: TRBV5-1
size: NA
D: NA

DNA: TGTGCCAGCAGTGCCCAGGGCAGCAATGAGCAGTTCTTC
CDR3: CASSAQGSNEQFF
J: TRBJ2-1
V: TRBV6-4
size: NA
D: NA

DNA: TGTGCCAGCAGTTACACAGCAGGGAACACTGAAGCTTTCTTT
CDR3: CASSYTAGNTEAFF
J: TRBJ1-1
V: TRBV6-6
size: NA
D: NA